Listed here are 10 T cell receptor beta chains from one sample, sequenced in a study of neurological immune-mediated disorders. Time point defined: longitudinal time-point 1 (baseline). From the 5' RACE reads, TCRdb called clonotypes with MiXCR, one entry per CDR3 protein. Counted here are 64,000 or so distinct CDR3 sequences, 10% to 13% occurring once; the ten biggest clones make up around a tenth. Material: PBMCs. These receptors were obtained from a man in his thirties or forties in good health.

This clonotype was found many times. This chain links TRBV4-1 with TRBJ1-1; maybe TRBD1 (5 bases). Trimming left V 2 bases short and J 3 bases short, with 7 bases between. CDR1 and CDR2 (germline): MGHRA, YSYEKL. The CDR3 is 13 residues long. The CDR3 sequence: CASSQSRDTEAFF. The CDR3 DNA sequence: TGCGCCAGCAGCCAAAGCAGGGACACTGAAGCTTTCTTT.

The sample holds many counts of this clonotype. This rearrangement joins TRBV5-1 to TRBJ2-3, with a tentative D call TRBD1 (5 bases). The germline V and J ends were trimmed by 0 bases and 0 bases, with 17 bases remaining between them. CDR1 SGHRS and CDR2 YFSETQ come from the germline V gene. The length of the CDR3 is 18 residues. The CDR3 DNA reads as TGCGCCAGCAGCTTGGCCGGACCGACAGTATTTAGCACAGATACGCAGTATTTT. This translates into CASSLAGPTVFSTDTQYF.

Ten or more counts support this clonotype. This chain uses TRBV27 with TRBJ2-1; D is uncertain. Germline CDR1 is MNHEY and CDR2 is SMNVEV (reference sequence). Trimming stripped 5 bases from V and 0 bases from J, with 11 bases between. This CDR3 is built from 15 residues. The CDR3 reads CASSLTVSSYNEQFF. Written as DNA, the CDR3 is TGTGCCAGCAGTCTGACTGTAAGCTCCTACAATGAGCAGTTCTTC.

This clonotype was counted many times. The V and J genes are TRBV15 and TRBJ1-2; unclear D gene. CDR3 length equals 14 residues. The germline gives CDR1 LNHNV, CDR2 YYDKDF (reference sequence). Trimming removed 0 bases from V and 2 bases from J, with 7 bases in between. CDR3 DNA: TGTGCCACCAGCAGAGACAGGCTGAACTATGGCTACACCTTC. Its translation is CATSRDRLNYGYTF.

This clonotype was seen many times. The V call is TRBV5-1, the J call TRBJ2-5, with 7 bases aligning to TRBD1. Germline assignment: CDR1 SGHRS and CDR2 YFSETQ. The CDR3 consists of 15 residues. V lost 4 bases to trimming and J lost 1 base; unmatched junction nucleotides: 7. The CDR3 DNA reads as TGCGCCAGCAGCCGCTGGGCAGGGGGCCAAGAGACCCAGTACTTC. This encodes CASSRWAGGQETQYF.

This clonotype showed up many times. V is TRBV5-1 and J is TRBJ2-1; D tentatively reads TRBD1 or TRBD2 (5 bases each). This CDR3 has 16 residues. Germline values: CDR1 SGHRS, CDR2 YFSETQ. V dropped 8 bases and J dropped 3 bases, with 21 bases sitting between them. The CDR3 sequence is CASSTSQGPLYNEQFF. The CDR3 region has the DNA TGCGCCAGTTCAACAAGTCAGGGACCCCTCTACAATGAGCAGTTCTTC.

The sample holds many counts of this clonotype. J is TRBJ2-7 and V is TRBV24-1; D is perhaps TRBD2 (6 bases). Trimming removed 4 bases at V and 1 base at J, with 13 bases between. CDR3 length: 15 amino acids. The V gene's germline CDR1 is KGHDR and CDR2 SFDVKD. The CDR3 sequence is CATSDPLAESYEQYF. The CDR3 nucleotides read TGTGCCACCAGTGACCCCTTAGCGGAATCCTACGAGCAGTACTTC.

In this sample, this clonotype turned up a few times. The CDR3 reads CASSGELTDTQYF. CDR3 nucleotides: TGTGCCAGCAGTGGGGAGCTCACAGATACGCAGTATTTT. This rearrangement joins TRBV6-1 to TRBJ2-3; possibly TRBD2 for D (5 bases). Germline V gives CDR1 MNHNS, CDR2 SASEGT. The CDR3 length is 13 residues. V was trimmed by 4 bases and J by 2 bases, leaving 7 bases between them.

In this sample, this clonotype turned up many times. The chain uses TRBV29-1 and TRBJ1-4; no reliable D call. V lost 4 bases, J lost 4 bases, and 4 bases lay in between. There are 11 residues in the CDR3. Per germline, CDR1 SQVTM and CDR2 ANQGSEA. The DNA for the CDR3 is TGCAGCGTTGGGAGTAATGAAAAACTGTTTTTT. Amino acids: CSVGSNEKLFF. The whole variable domain, filled in from reference TRBV29-1 and TRBJ1-4, reads SAVISQKPSRDICQRGTSLTIQCQVDSQVTMMFWYRQQPGQSLTLIATANQGSEATYESGFVIDKFPISRPNLTFSTLTVSNMSPEDSSIYLCSVGSNEKLFFGSGTQLSVL.

This clonotype was counted ten times or more. J is TRBJ1-4 and V is TRBV5-1, with D tentatively TRBD1 (6 bases). The CDR3 is made up of 16 amino acids. Trimming took 0 bases from V and 5 from J, leaving 14 bases between them. Germline assignment: CDR1 SGHRS and CDR2 YFSETQ. CDR3 DNA: TGCGCCAGCAGCTTGGCGGTTTCGGGGGCGAATGAAAAACTGTTTTTT. Translated: CASSLAVSGANEKLFF. The full variable domain, its missing parts supplied by reference TRBV5-1 and TRBJ1-4, is KAGVTQTPRYLIKTRGQQVTLSCSPISGHRSVSWYQQTPGQGLQFLFEYFSETQRNKGNFPGRFSGRQFSNSRSEMNVSTLELGDSALYLCASSLAVSGANEKLFFGSGTQLSVL.